This note documents a single TCR beta chain sequence. The antigen remains unidentified. This specimen belongs to a study of cytomegalovirus exposure and HLA in healthy donors. Overall study results and limits: The sole available immune exposure information was CMV serostatus.

CDR3 length: 14 residues. The germline CDR1 and CDR2 sequences are LNHNV and YYDKDF (reference sequence). V lost 1 base and J lost 9, with 13 bases in between. PCR amplification relied on 60 Vbeta primers (plus 13 Jbeta primers). Assay used: immunoSEQ multiplex PCR; TCRdb lists only in-frame clones, some missing. Of 150,000 to 200,000 clones in the sample, almost 80% were seen once. Sequences were obtained from PBMCs. The TCR comes from a man between 18 and 35 years old in good health and CMV-seropositive. The chain carries TRBV15 and TRBJ1-5, with a weak D call TRBD1 (5 bases). The CDR3 region has the DNA TGTGCCACCAGCAGAGCAGGAGGGGACGGGCCCCAGCATTTT. Its protein product is CATSRAGGDGPQHF. Combining the CDR3 with reference TRBV15 and TRBJ1-5 gives the whole variable domain DAMVIQNPRYQVTQFGKPVTLSCSQTLNHNVMYWYQQKSSQAPKLLFHYYDKDFNNEADTPDNFQSRRPNTSFCFLDIRSPGLGDTAMYLCATSRAGGDGPQHFGDGTRLSIL.